This T cell receptor (beta chain) was observed in a study of T-cell memory formation after mild COVID-19. Whole-study results and caveats: Clones shrinking between day 15 and 85 showed a balanced CD4/CD8 split, and those that grew later tilted toward CD4+.

As to this clonotype: What it recognizes is unknown.

V shed 5 bases and J 1 base; nucleotides not matched to a gene: 6. CDR1 and CDR2 (germline): MNHEY, SVGAGI. The CDR3 covers 16 residues. TCRdb passed the 5' RACE reads through MiXCR, listing each CDR3 protein once. The profile shows 250,000 to 400,000 distinct CDR3 sequences, roughly an eighth of them singletons. Sequencing used PBMCs or a T cell subset sorted from them (not recorded which). The chain has TRBV6-5 and TRBJ2-5; 11 nucleotides line up with TRBD2. The sequence was collected from a man aged 18 to 30 who had mild COVID-19 (a few samples of this study predate the infection). Cell type and time point are not known. CDR3 region: CASSPAGLAVQETQYF. In DNA form, the CDR3 reads TGTGCCAGCAGTCCAGCGGGACTAGCGGTCCAAGAGACCCAGTACTTC.